A single TCR beta chain is shown here with its context. This record comes from a study of CD8+ T cells in alopecia areata. Reverse transcription of extracted RNA yielded cDNA, which provided the sequencing template. The assay was immunoSEQ multiplex PCR, and TCRdb's table has in-frame clones only and misses some. The sample includes roughly 30,000 clones, less than 65% of them seen just once. The specimen sequenced was NKG2D-high CD8+ T cells sorted from blood. The TCR originated in a human donor with alopecia areata.

The CDR3 reads CASSFLGGMDTQYF. As DNA, the CDR3 is TGTGCCAGCAGTTTTCTGGGGGGGATGGATACGCAGTATTTT. The chain joins TRBV7-3 to TRBJ2-3; TRBD2 matches at 7 bases. Germline CDR1 and CDR2: SGHTA and FQGTGA. This CDR3 spans 14 amino acids. With 6 bases clipped from V and 6 bases from J, the junction kept 9 bases outside the gene matches.